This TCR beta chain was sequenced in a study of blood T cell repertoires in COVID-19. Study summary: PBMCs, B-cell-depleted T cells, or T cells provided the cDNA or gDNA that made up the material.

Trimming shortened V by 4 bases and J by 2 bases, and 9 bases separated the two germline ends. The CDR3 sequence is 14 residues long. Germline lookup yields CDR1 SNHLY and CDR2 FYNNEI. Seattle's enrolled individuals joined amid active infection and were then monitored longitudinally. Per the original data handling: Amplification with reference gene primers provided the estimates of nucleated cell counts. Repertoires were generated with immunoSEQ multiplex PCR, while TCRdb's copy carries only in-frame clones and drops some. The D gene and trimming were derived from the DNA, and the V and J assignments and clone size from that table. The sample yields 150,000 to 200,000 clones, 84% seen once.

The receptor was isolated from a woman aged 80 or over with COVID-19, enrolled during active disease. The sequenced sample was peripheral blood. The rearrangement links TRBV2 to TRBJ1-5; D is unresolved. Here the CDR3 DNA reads TGTGCCAGCAGTGCGAGTAGTCGCAATCAGCCCCAGCATTTT. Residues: CASSASSRNQPQHF.